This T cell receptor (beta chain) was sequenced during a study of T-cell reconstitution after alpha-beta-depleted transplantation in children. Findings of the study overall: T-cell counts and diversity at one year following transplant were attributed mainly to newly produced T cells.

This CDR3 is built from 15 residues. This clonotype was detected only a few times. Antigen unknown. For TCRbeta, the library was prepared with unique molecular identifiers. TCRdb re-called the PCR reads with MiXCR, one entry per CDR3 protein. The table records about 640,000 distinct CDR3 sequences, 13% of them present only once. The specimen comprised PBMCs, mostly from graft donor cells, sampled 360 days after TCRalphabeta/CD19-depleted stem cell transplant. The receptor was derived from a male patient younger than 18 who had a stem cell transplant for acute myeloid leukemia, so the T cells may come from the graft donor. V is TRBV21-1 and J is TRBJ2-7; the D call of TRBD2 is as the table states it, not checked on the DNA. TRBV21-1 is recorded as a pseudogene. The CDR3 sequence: CASSCGLAGSYEQYF. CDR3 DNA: TGTGCCAGCAGCTGCGGGCTAGCGGGATCCTACGAGCAGTACTTC.